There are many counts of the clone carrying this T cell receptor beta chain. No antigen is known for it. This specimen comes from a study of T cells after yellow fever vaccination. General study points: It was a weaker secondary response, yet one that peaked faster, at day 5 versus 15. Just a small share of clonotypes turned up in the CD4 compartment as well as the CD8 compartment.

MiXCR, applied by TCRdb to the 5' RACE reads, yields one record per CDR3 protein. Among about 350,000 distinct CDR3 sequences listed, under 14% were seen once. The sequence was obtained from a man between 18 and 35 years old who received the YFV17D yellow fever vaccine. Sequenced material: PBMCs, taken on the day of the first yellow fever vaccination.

CDR3 DNA sequence: TGCGCCAGCAGCCAAGAGACGGGGACCGGGGAGCTGTTTTTT. The encoded protein is CASSQETGTGELFF. The chain links TRBV4-3 to TRBJ2-2, with D tentatively TRBD2 (5 bases). The CDR3 covers 14 residues. Germline V CDR1 and CDR2: LGHNA, YSLEER. V lost 0 bases to trimming and J lost 5 bases, with 7 bases between them.